The clone carrying this T cell receptor (beta chain) has ten or more counts. The assay was immunoSEQ multiplex PCR, and TCRdb's table has in-frame clones only and misses some. In the table there are 20,000 to 25,000 clones, approximately 80% of which are singletons. This specimen comes from a study of OX40 agonist ivuxolimab in advanced cancers. Study overall: A mean age of approximately 60 years, range about 20 to 79, was recorded, and over 65% were male. Patients with prior anti-PD-1, anti-PD-L1 or anti-CTLA-4 therapy were eligible; 40% to 45% had some.

The sequence came from an adult with an advanced solid tumor such as melanoma, head and neck, liver or kidney cancer. The starting material was CD4+ or CD8+ T cells sorted from blood, obtained in a trial of the OX40 agonist ivuxolimab.

CDR3 nucleotides: TGTGCCAGCAGTTTACAGGGACTCGCCTACGAGCAGTACTTC. Translation: CASSLQGLAYEQYF. The chain recombines TRBV27 with TRBJ2-7, with a tentative D call TRBD2 (6 bases). Germline lookup yields CDR1 MNHEY and CDR2 SMNVEV (reference sequence). Trimming removed 2 bases from V and 2 bases from J, with 10 bases in between. The CDR3 totals 14 residues.